In its sample, the clone carrying this T cell receptor beta chain was seen a few times. Its antigen is currently unknown. The entry originates in a study of T cells after yellow fever vaccination. TCRdb analysed the 5' RACE reads with MiXCR anew, one entry per CDR3 protein. The sample includes more than 450,000 distinct CDR3 sequences, around a fifth of them seen just once. Overall study results and limits: A weaker but faster secondary response was observed, peaking on day 5 versus 15. The booster response re-showed most primary clones: 95% to 96% CD4, approximately 90% CD8.

This CDR3 is built from 15 residues. V lost 5 bases, J lost 5 bases, and 9 bases stayed unmatched. The germline CDR1 and CDR2 sequences are ENHRY and SYGVKD. The rearrangement joins TRBV10-3 to TRBJ2-3; 8 bases fit TRBD1. This specimen was PBMCs, taken approximately 20 days after the first yellow fever vaccination. The sequence was collected from a man aged 18 to 35 who received the YFV17D yellow fever vaccine. CDR3 residues: CAISKEDRVGDTQYF. As DNA, the CDR3 is TGTGCCATCAGTAAAGAGGACAGGGTAGGAGATACGCAGTATTTT.